This entry describes one T cell receptor beta chain. The antigen is unknown. The sample originates from a study of vaccination and CD4 T cells after COVID-19. Sequencing of cultured CD4+ T cell DNA used the Oncomine TCR Beta short-read assay. TCRdb called the PCR reads again in MiXCR, with one record for every CDR3 protein. The table shows about 7,100 distinct CDR3 sequences, with 66% occurring only once. The treatment: approximately 9-day PBMC culture with coronavirus spike peptide pools or control peptides (ViraFEST assay). The CDR3 runs to 16 residues. The trim removed 4 bases at V and 2 bases at J, leaving 8 bases unmatched. The germline CDR1 and CDR2 sequences are MGHRA and YSYEKL.

The TCR sequence derives from a human donor who had recovered from COVID-19. Sequenced input: CD4+ T cells from blood, cultured in vitro. The rearrangement links TRBV4-1 to TRBJ1-2; 9 bases are a match to TRBD1. The chain's CDR3 is CASSLISDRGNYGYTF. In DNA form, the CDR3 reads TGCGCCAGCAGCCTAATTTCAGACAGGGGGAACTATGGCTACACCTTC.